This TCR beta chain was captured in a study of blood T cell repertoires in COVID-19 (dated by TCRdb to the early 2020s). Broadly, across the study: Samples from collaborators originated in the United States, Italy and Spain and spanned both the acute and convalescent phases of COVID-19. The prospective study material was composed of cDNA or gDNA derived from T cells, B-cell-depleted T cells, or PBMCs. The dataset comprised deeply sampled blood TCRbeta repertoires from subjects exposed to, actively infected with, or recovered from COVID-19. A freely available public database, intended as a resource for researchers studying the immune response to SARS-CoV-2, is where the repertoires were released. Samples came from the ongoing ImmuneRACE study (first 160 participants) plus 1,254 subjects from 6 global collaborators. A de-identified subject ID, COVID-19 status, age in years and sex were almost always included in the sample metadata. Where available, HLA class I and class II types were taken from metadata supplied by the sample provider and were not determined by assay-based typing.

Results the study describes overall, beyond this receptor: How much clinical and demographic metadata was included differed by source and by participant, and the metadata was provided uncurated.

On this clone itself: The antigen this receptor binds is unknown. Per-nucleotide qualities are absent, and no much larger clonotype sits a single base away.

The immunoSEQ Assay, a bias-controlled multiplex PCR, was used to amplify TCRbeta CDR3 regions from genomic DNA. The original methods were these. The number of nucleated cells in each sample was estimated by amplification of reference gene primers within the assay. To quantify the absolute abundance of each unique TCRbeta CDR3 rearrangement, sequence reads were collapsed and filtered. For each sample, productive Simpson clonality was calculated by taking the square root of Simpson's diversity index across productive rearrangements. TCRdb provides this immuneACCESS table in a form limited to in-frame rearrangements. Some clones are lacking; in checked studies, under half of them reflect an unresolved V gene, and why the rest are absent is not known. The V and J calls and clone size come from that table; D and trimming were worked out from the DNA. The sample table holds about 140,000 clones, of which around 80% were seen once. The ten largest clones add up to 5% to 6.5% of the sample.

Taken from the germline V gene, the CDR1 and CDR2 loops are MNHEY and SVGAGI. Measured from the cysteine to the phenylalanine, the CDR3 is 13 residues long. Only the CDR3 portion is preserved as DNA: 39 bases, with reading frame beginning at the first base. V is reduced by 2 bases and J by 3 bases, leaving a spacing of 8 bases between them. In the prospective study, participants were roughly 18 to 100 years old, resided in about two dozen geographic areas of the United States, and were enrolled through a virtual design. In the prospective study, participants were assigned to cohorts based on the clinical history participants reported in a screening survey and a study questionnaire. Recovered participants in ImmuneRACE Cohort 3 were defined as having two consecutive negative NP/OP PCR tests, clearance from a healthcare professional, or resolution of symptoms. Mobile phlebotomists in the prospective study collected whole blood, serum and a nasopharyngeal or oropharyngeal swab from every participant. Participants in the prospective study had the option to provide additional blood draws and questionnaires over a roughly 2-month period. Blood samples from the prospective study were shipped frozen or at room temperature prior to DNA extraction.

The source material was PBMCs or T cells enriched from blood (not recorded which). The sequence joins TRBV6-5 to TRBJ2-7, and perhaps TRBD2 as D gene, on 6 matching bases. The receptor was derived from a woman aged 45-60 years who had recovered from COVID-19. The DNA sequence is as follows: TGTGCCAGCAGTTACCAGGAGGGCTACGAGCAGTACTTC. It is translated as CASSYQEGYEQYF.